This T cell receptor beta chain originates from a study of regulatory T cells in long-lasting Graves disease. Overall study findings and caveats: Graves' patients with persistent disease showed TCR diversity lower than patients newly diagnosed.

The time point is: persistent/refractory GD, antithyroid drugs over 5 years with positive TRAb. After RNA was extracted from PBMCs, the TCR library was made from it. The patients included were those that came from an endocrinology department in Xi'an, China. The ends lost 5 bases at V and 4 bases at J; junction bases unmatched: 9. Per germline, CDR1 MNHNS and CDR2 SASEGT. The CDR3 has 18 amino acids. This clonotype appeared a few times. No antigen is known for it. Construction of the TCR beta libraries employed iRepertoire HTBI primers in conjunction with Arm-PCR of CDR3 regions. In TCRdb, the multiplex PCR reads were re-called with MiXCR into one record per CDR3 protein. The table lists 650,000 to 700,000 distinct CDR3 sequences, 25% to 35% of them singletons, with roughly 46% in the top ten.

Sequences were derived from peripheral blood mononuclear cells (PBMCs), sampled when the disease was refractory, from a patient treated with antithyroid drugs. The sequence came from a female donor with Graves disease. The chain has TRBV6-1 and TRBJ2-2, with 14 nucleotides matching TRBD2. CDR3 sequence: CASSSTGTSGRSTGELFF. The CDR3 nucleotides are TGTGCCAGCAGTAGTACCGGGACTAGCGGGAGATCCACCGGGGAGCTGTTTTTT.